This TCR beta chain is from a study of yellow fever vaccine responses in identical twins. Overall study findings and caveats: Twins showed a vaccine T cell response that reportedly seemed partly convergent, partly personalized.

Germline lookup yields CDR1 SSHAT and CDR2 FNYEAQ (reference sequence). V was trimmed by 5 bases and J by 1 base, leaving 17 bases between them. This CDR3 region has 16 residues. TCRdb reprocessed the RT-PCR reads with MiXCR, giving one entry per CDR3 protein. The sample lists roughly 18,000 distinct CDR3 sequences; just over 60% were seen once. Regarding this clonotype: The antigen is undetermined.

The TCR originated in a woman aged 18-29 years who received the yellow fever vaccine. Sample: T cells from blood (PBMCs), unsorted or a sorted subset (not recorded which), taken before or after yellow fever vaccination (not recorded which). The chain links TRBV7-7 to TRBJ2-5; the D gene is possibly TRBD1 (6 bases). CDR3 in DNA: TGTGCCAGCAGCCTAACAGGGACGAGTCTCCAAGAGACCCAGTACTTC. It yields the protein CASSLTGTSLQETQYF.